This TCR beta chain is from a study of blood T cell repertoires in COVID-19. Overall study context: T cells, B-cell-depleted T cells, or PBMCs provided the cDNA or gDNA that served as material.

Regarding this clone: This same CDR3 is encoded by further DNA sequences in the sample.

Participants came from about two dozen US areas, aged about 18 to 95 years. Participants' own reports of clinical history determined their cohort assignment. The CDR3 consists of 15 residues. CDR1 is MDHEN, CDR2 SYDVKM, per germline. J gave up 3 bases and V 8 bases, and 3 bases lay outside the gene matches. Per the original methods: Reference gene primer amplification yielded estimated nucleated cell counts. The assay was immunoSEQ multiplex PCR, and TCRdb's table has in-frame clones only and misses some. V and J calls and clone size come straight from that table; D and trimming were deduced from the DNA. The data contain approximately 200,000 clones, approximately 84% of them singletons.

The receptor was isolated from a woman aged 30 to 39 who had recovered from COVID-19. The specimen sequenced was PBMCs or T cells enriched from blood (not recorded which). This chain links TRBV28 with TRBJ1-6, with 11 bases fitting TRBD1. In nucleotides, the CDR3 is TGTGCCAGCCGGGGACAGGGGGTCTATAATTCACCCCTCCACTTT. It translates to CASRGQGVYNSPLHF.